The sample holds one count of the clone carrying this T cell receptor (beta chain). Its antigen is not known. This record belongs to a study of shared clonotypes between healthy human individuals. Study details: Donor ages ranged 18 to 49 years: a couple of women, a few men. Findings of the study overall: When naive CD4 clonotypes were compared across a few donors, roughly 4.9% were shared.

Using immunoSEQ multiplex PCR, the repertoire was profiled, and TCRdb retains in-frame clones only, with some absent. The profile shows hundreds of thousands of clones, roughly 70% of them singletons. The CDR3 consists of 14 residues. Germline V gene lookup returns CDR1 SGHDT and CDR2 YYEEEE. Trimming took 1 base from V and 0 from J, leaving 5 bases between them. Every one of the donors was a Caucasian adult that lived in Nashville, Tennessee. In the CD4+ fraction, cells were divided into CD45RA+ naive and CD45RA-negative memory subsets. The receptor's source is a man younger than 45 in good health. This chain uses TRBV5-6 with TRBJ1-3; no clear D. Sequencing was done on a sample of memory CD4+ T cells sorted from blood. Specified subset: CD45RA-negative fraction. The CDR3 sequence is CASSLRGSGNTIYF. The CDR3, as DNA: TGTGCCAGCAGCTTGCGCGGCTCTGGAAACACCATATATTTT.